The clone carrying this T cell receptor (beta chain) came up a few times. The antigen remains undetermined. A heparinised blood draw that averaged approximately 120 mL was obtained once from each donor. CD45RO/CCR7/CD25/CD127/CD95/CD27 separated CD4+ naive, central memory, regulatory and stem cell-like memory cells by sorting. This specimen comes from a study of beta chain features in type 1 diabetes. Trimming shortened V by 7 bases and J by 3 bases, and 9 bases separated the two germline ends. CDR3 length: 12 amino acids. Germline values: CDR1 MNHEY, CDR2 SMNVEV (reference sequence). Sequenced material consisted of expressed TCRB transcripts (all of the isolated RNA was reverse transcribed). Repertoires were generated with immunoSEQ multiplex PCR, while TCRdb's copy carries only in-frame clones and drops some. This sample yields fewer than 650,000 clones, of which 15% to 18% are seen a single time; about 0.087% belongs to the top ten.

Study-level points and caveats: Naive, central memory and regulatory TCRB repertoires appeared more similar among patients than healthy donors. Researchers caution that PCR might favor shorter templates, equally among patients and controls.

The rearrangement joins TRBV27 to TRBJ1-2, with no clear D. Input material: naive CD4+ T cells from blood. The source is a man aged 18-30 years in good health. The CDR3 loop reads CASNRRDYGYTF. CDR3 DNA: TGTGCCAGCAACCGGAGGGACTATGGCTACACCTTC.